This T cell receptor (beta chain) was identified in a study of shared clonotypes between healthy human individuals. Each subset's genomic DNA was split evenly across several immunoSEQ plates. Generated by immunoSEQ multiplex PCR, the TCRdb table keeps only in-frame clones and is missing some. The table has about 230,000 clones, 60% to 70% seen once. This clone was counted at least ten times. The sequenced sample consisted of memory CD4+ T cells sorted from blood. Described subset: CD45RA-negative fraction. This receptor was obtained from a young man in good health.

This CDR3 reads CASSEAWSHTGELFF. In nucleotides, the CDR3 is TGTGCCAGCAGTGAAGCGTGGTCTCACACCGGGGAGCTGTTTTTT. The chain is built from TRBV6-1 and TRBJ2-2; the D is unclear. The germline CDR1 and CDR2 sequences are MNHNS and SASEGT. The ends were cut back, 0 bases at V and 3 bases at J, with 8 bases in the middle. The CDR3 has 15 residues.